This T cell receptor beta chain was captured by sequencing in a study of T cells in localized non-small cell lung cancer (dated by TCRdb to 2020 to 2022). In terms of the full investigation: The study analyzed T cell repertoires of around 250 early-stage NSCLC patients, comparing tumors and uninvolved tumor-adjacent lungs. The cohort consisted of around 250 treatment-naive NSCLC patients whose localized lung tumors had been resected. Of the NSCLC patients, roughly 130 were male and approximately 110 were female, and the mean age was approximately 66 years. On the study overall, not on this receptor specifically: Multi-region tumor sequencing was not performed, so intratumor heterogeneity could not be excluded. Because the study design was exploratory, TCR variables were selected using unadjusted p-values without false-discovery rate correction. Uninvolved tumor-adjacent lung showed the highest T cell clonality, higher than tumor, which suggests more focused antigenic responses in the uninvolved tumor-adjacent lung. Higher blood T cell density associated with longer overall survival, while higher adjacent-lung clonality associated with shorter survival. A median of roughly 56 of the top 100 tumor clones were detected in paired uninvolved adjacent lung, and 28 of these tumor clones were also found among the top 100 clones of the paired uninvolved adjacent lung.

At diagnosis, tumor, uninvolved tumor-adjacent lung and peripheral blood were collected and then preserved as a mix of FFPE and fresh-frozen material. Blood samples were analyzed as peripheral blood mononuclear cells for TCR repertoire profiling. On this clone itself: The target of this receptor is not known. No per-base quality is available; no much larger clone lies one base away.

The immunoSEQ Assay was used to sequence TCR beta CDR3 regions from DNA. The paper's data handling went like this. To compute T cell density, TCR beta template counts were normalized to usable DNA, which was estimated by amplifying housekeeping genes. The preseqR package was used to estimate richness by extrapolating to 400,000 templates for PBMC samples and to 120,000 templates for tissue samples. Clonality was taken to be one minus Pielou's evenness. Differential abundance testing on productive amino-acid clonotypes, with a minimum total count of 5 and an alpha of 0.1, was used to identify tissue-enriched TCRs. Repertoire overlap between compartments was quantified with the Jaccard Index and Morisita Overlap Index. TCR beta CDR3s were clustered by GLIPH together with public tetramer-defined viral CDR3s, and at least three viral sequences plus V-gene enrichment were required for viral motifs. This is the immuneACCESS table as TCRdb keeps it, with only in-frame sequences that have V and J called. A part of the clones is gone; compared with another copy, unresolved V genes explain less than half, and the rest is unexplained. Clone size and the V and J calls come from that table; the DNA yielded D and trimming. The sample table contains tens of thousands of clones; only one count was recorded for approximately 88% of them. Of the sample, 15% is held by the ten largest clones.

According to the germline V gene (reference sequence), CDR1 reads LNHDA and CDR2 reads SQIVND. A distance of 14 bases separates the germline ends of V and J, which lose 1 base and 4 bases respectively. The CDR3 sequence holds 16 residues, the cysteine and phenylalanine included. Only the CDR3 part of the read is kept: 48 bases, read in frame from the first base. The sequence was obtained from a man aged 40-75 years with stage I squamous cell lung carcinoma. The chain couples TRBV19 to TRBJ1-5, with no reliable assignment of the D segment. Material: peripheral blood, obtained before any cancer treatment. CDR3 loop: CASSIGAGLRNQPQHF. The DNA reads TGTGCCAGTAGTATAGGGGCAGGCCTAAGGAATCAGCCCCAGCATTTT.